This TCR beta chain was sequenced for a study of blood T cell repertoires in COVID-19. On the study more broadly: Acute-phase and convalescent COVID-19 samples originated in the United States, Italy and Spain. T cells, B-cell-depleted T cells, or PBMCs supplied cDNA or gDNA.

The method was immunoSEQ multiplex PCR; TCRdb's version includes in-frame clones alone and lacks a portion of them. This table holds approximately 250,000 clones, 75% to 90% found once. Per the germline V gene, CDR1 is SGHRS and CDR2 is YFSETQ. The CDR3 contains 17 residues. V was shortened by 0 bases and J by 2 bases, with 17 bases between the two germline ends. The sequencing input was peripheral blood. The receptor comes from a woman aged 65 to 85 with COVID-19, enrolled during active disease. The chain combines TRBV5-1 with TRBJ1-2; perhaps TRBD1 as D (6 bases). The CDR3 DNA is TGCGCCAGCAGCTTGGGCAGGACAGCCGAGGGAAACTATGGCTACACCTTC. Protein product: CASSLGRTAEGNYGYTF.